One and the same sample provided the 17 T cell receptor beta chains below, sequenced in a study of blood T cells in healthy people across ages. Then a second PCR, running about 7 to 11 cycles, was carried out with a sample-barcoded 5' primer and a J-beta primer mix. Each CDR3 protein is one row after TCRdb ran MiXCR on the 5' RACE reads. The repertoire holds 500,000 to 550,000 distinct CDR3 sequences, with approximately 25% as singletons. These records were also assigned to another study, of T cells of mothers and their children.

Sequenced: blood. The source of these receptors is a boy aged 5-17 years in good health.

The chain is built from TRBV5-1 and TRBJ1-4; 8 positions match TRBD1. With V trimmed by 5 bases and J by 7 bases, 10 bases remained unmatched. Germline V CDR1 and CDR2: SGHRS, YFSETQ. This CDR3 has 15 residues. The DNA for the CDR3 is TGCGCCAGCAGACAATCTACAGGGGGTGGTGAAAAACTGTTTTTT. It yields the protein CASRQSTGGGEKLFF.

This clonotype has only a few counts. The chain is built from TRBV20-1 and TRBJ2-5, with TRBD1 matching over 7 bases. The CDR3 loop spans 15 amino acids. The junction had 8 bases not matched to a gene; V was cut back by 1 base and J by 3 bases. CDR1 is DFQATT, CDR2 SNEGSKA, per germline (reference sequence). DNA for the CDR3: TGCAGTGCTAGAGTACCCGGGACAGCGAAAGAGACCCAGTACTTC. It is translated as CSARVPGTAKETQYF.

The chain links TRBV21-1 to TRBJ1-3; TRBD1, the table's D call, lacks a check against the DNA. TRBV21-1 is a known pseudogene. The CDR3 consists of 18 residues. CDR3 sequence: CASIKARRGLYSGNTIYF. Written as DNA, the CDR3 is TGTGCCAGCATCAAAGCGCGGCGGGGGTTATACTCTGGAAACACCATATATTTT.

The V gene is TRBV28, the J gene TRBJ2-1, with 7 positions matching TRBD2. V was pared by 3 bases and J by 4 bases, with 9 bases of the junction left unmatched. This CDR3 is 16 amino acids long. Looked up from germline, CDR1 is MDHEN and CDR2 is SYDVKM. The CDR3 spells CASSFERDRAYNEQFF. The CDR3 DNA reads TGTGCCAGCAGTTTCGAGCGGGATAGAGCGTACAATGAGCAGTTCTTC. Filled out from reference TRBV28 and TRBJ2-1, the complete variable domain reads DVKVTQSSRYLVKRTGEKVFLECVQDMDHENMFWYRQDPGLGLRLIYFSYDVKMKEKGDIPEGYSVSREKKERFSLILESASTNQTSMYLCASSFERDRAYNEQFFGPGTRLTVL.

CDR3 in DNA: TGTGCCAGCAGCTATGCGTACAATGAGCAGTTCTTC. The encoded protein is CASSYAYNEQFF. The rearrangement joins TRBV7-9 to TRBJ2-1; no clear D gene. Looked up from germline, CDR1 is SEHNR and CDR2 is FQNEAQ (reference sequence). This CDR3 region has 12 residues. V was cut by 4 bases and J by 4 bases, with 5 bases left in between.

In its sample, this clonotype was seen a few times. The chain is built from TRBV6-5 and TRBJ1-1; D perhaps matches TRBD1 (5 bases). The V and J ends lost 2 bases and 1 base respectively, with 20 bases between them. This CDR3 region has 18 residues. Germline V gives CDR1 MNHEY, CDR2 SVGAGI. The CDR3 DNA follows: TGTGCCAGCAGTTACCCAGGCCTTTCGCAGGGTAAGAACACTGAAGCTTTCTTT. Translation: CASSYPGLSQGKNTEAFF.

This clonotype was observed at least ten times. CDR3 residues: CASSLTGKRETQYF. In DNA form, the CDR3 reads TGTGCCAGCAGCCTGACAGGGAAAAGAGAGACCCAGTACTTC. The rearrangement uses TRBV12-3 or TRBV12-4 and TRBJ2-5; 7 nucleotides align to TRBD1. The CDR3 length is 14 residues. V lost 6 bases to trimming and J lost 4 bases; unmatched junction nucleotides: 8.

This clonotype has a handful of counts. The chain links TRBV10-3 to TRBJ1-1, with D unresolved. Per the germline V gene, CDR1 is ENHRY and CDR2 is SYGVKD. CDR3 length: 12 residues. The V end was cut by 5 bases, the J end by 1 base, with 5 bases between. CDR3 in DNA: TGTGCCATCAGTCCAGAGAACACTGAAGCTTTCTTT. Protein sequence: CAISPENTEAFF.

This chain connects TRBV18 to TRBJ2-7, with a tentative D call TRBD1 (6 bases). Deletions cut 3 bases from V and 2 bases from J, with 11 bases between. Germline lookup yields CDR1 KGHSH and CDR2 LQKENI. There are 14 residues in the CDR3. CDR3 residues: CASSPSDSPYEQYF. CDR3 DNA sequence: TGTGCCAGCTCACCTTCGGACAGCCCCTACGAGCAGTACTTC.

The chain is built from TRBV9 and TRBJ2-7; no reliable D call. Trimming stripped 4 bases from V and 0 bases from J, with 20 bases between. This CDR3 is built from 17 residues. In germline, CDR1 is SGDLS, CDR2 YYNGEE. CDR3: CASSLPGRLFYSYEQYF. The CDR3 DNA sequence: TGTGCCAGCAGCCTCCCCGGTCGTCTATTTTACTCCTACGAGCAGTACTTC.

This clonotype was seen a few times. This chain connects TRBV28 to TRBJ2-1; D gene uncertain. V was cut by 8 bases and J by 5 bases, with 13 bases left in between. The CDR3 extends over 13 amino acids. Germline V gene sequence: CDR1 MDHEN, CDR2 SYDVKM. The CDR3 protein is CASAPALDNEQFF. In nucleotides, the CDR3 is TGTGCCAGCGCCCCAGCACTCGACAATGAGCAGTTCTTC.

This clonotype was counted a few times. The rearrangement joins TRBV20-1 to TRBJ1-6; D may be TRBD1 (6 bases). Germline V gene lookup returns CDR1 DFQATT and CDR2 SNEGSKA (reference sequence). The CDR3 totals 12 residues. The CDR3 spells CGGGGPESPLHF. CDR3 in DNA: TGCGGGGGCGGGGGGCCGGAATCACCCCTCCACTTT.

This chain links TRBV15 with TRBJ1-2; D is perhaps TRBD1 (5 bases). Germline lookup yields CDR1 LNHNV and CDR2 YYDKDF (reference sequence). This CDR3 comprises 14 residues. Trimming pared 3 bases from V and 4 bases from J, leaving 12 bases between. This CDR3 is CATSRARGSYGYTF. The CDR3 DNA reads TGTGCCACCAGCAGGGCAAGGGGTAGCTATGGCTACACCTTC.

The rearrangement links TRBV29-1 to TRBJ2-1, with 10 bases aligning to TRBD2. The CDR3 is made up of 16 amino acids. From germline, CDR1 is SQVTM and CDR2 ANQGSEA. Trimming took 4 bases from V and 6 from J; bases not matched to a gene: 12. The CDR3, as DNA: TGCAGCGTTGTAGGAATAGCGGGAGGTCTTGGCAATGAGCAGTTCTTC. Amino acid sequence: CSVVGIAGGLGNEQFF.

This clonotype was counted ten times or more. In DNA, the CDR3 is TGTGCCAGCAGCTTACGTTCGGAGCAGTACTTC. Protein product: CASSLRSEQYF. The chain combines TRBV7-2 with TRBJ2-7, with unresolved D. V gave up 2 bases and J gave up 7 bases, with 6 bases separating them. Germline V gene data show CDR1 as SGHTA and CDR2 as FQGNSA. This CDR3 spans 11 amino acids.

The chain recombines TRBV7-9 with TRBJ2-1; D not resolved. Trimming stripped 6 bases from V and 2 bases from J, with 11 bases between. The CDR3 contains 14 residues. Germline CDR1 SEHNR, CDR2 FQNEAQ (reference sequence). Here the CDR3 DNA reads TGTGCCAGCAGTCGGACCCAGCCCTACAATGAGCAGTTCTTC. As protein: CASSRTQPYNEQFF. The full variable domain, in which reference TRBV7-9 and TRBJ2-1 provide the parts outside the CDR3, is DTGVSQNPRHKITKRGQNVTFRCDPISEHNRLYWYRQTLGQGPEFLTYFQNEAQLEKSRLLSDRFSAERPKGSFSTLEIQRTEQGDSAMYLCASSRTQPYNEQFFGPGTRLTVL.

CDR3 sequence (DNA): TGTGCCAGCAGCCCTGAAGTGGGTTCTGGGGCCAACGTCCTGACTTTC. It translates to CASSPEVGSGANVLTF. The gene calls are TRBV14 and TRBJ2-6; D is unresolved. V lost 4 bases, J lost 1 base, and 11 bases lay in between. Germline lookup yields CDR1 SGHDN and CDR2 FVKESK. This CDR3 contains 16 residues.